Each of the 26 T cell receptor beta chains below was sequenced from the same sample in a study of T cell repertoires in cytomegalovirus infection. TCRdb re-called the reads through MiXCR, storing one row per CDR3 protein. Among about 260,000 distinct CDR3 sequences listed, roughly an eighth were seen once. The sequenced sample was PBMCs. These receptors all come from a human donor in good health (CMV status not recorded). Some clones in this sample may be carry-over from other donors' samples.

This clonotype was counted many times. DNA for the CDR3: TGTGCCAGCAGCAGTAGCGGGAGGAGCAATGAGCAGTTCTTC. Its protein is CASSSSGRSNEQFF. The V and J genes are TRBV7-2 and TRBJ2-1, with 10 positions matching TRBD2. The CDR3 loop spans 14 amino acids. With 5 bases clipped from V and 6 bases from J, the junction kept 4 bases outside the gene matches. The germline V gene has CDR1 SGHTA and CDR2 FQGNSA.

This clonotype was recorded a few times. The chain carries TRBV28 and TRBJ2-1; maybe TRBD1 (6 bases). This CDR3 is built from 11 residues. The V and J ends lost 8 bases and 6 bases respectively, with 8 bases between them. The germline CDR1 and CDR2 sequences are MDHEN and SYDVKM. CDR3 protein: CASRQVNEQFF. CDR3 coding DNA: TGTGCCAGCCGACAGGTCAATGAGCAGTTCTTC.

This clonotype appeared many times. CDR3 sequence reads: CASSLDRVIPSWDNEQFF. As DNA, the CDR3 is TGTGCCAGCAGCTTAGACAGGGTGATTCCCTCCTGGGACAATGAGCAGTTCTTC. The chain couples TRBV7-8 to TRBJ2-1; D may be TRBD1 (6 bases). V lost 1 base to trimming and J lost 5 bases, with 21 bases between them. This CDR3 region has 18 residues. CDR1 and CDR2 from the germline V gene are SGHVS and FQNEAQ.

Many counts were recorded for this clonotype. This chain uses TRBV19 with TRBJ2-1, with 8 bases that match TRBD2. This CDR3 spans 16 amino acids. Losses at the gene ends were 0 bases for V and 7 bases for J; bases not matched to a gene: 8. The germline V gene encodes CDR1 LNHDA and CDR2 SQIVND (reference sequence). CDR3 sequence reads: CASSIEAGRAFNEQFF. The CDR3 nucleotides read TGTGCCAGTAGTATAGAGGCCGGGAGGGCCTTTAATGAGCAGTTCTTC. Filled out from reference TRBV19 and TRBJ2-1, the complete variable domain reads DGGITQSPKYLFRKEGQNVTLSCEQNLNHDAMYWYRQDPGQGLRLIYYSQIVNDFQKGDIAEGYSVSREKKESFPLTVTSAQKNPTAFYLCASSIEAGRAFNEQFFGPGTRLTVL.

The chain carries TRBV5-6 and TRBJ2-1; D is perhaps TRBD2 (6 bases). The CDR3 loop spans 14 amino acids. Germline V lookup: CDR1 SGHDT, CDR2 YYEEEE. Trimming cost V 0 bases and J 6 bases, with 10 bases left between them. The CDR3 is CASSLVAGGNEQFF. The CDR3 nucleotides are TGTGCCAGCAGCTTGGTAGCCGGGGGCAATGAGCAGTTCTTC.

Ten or more counts support this clonotype. V and J are TRBV5-5 and TRBJ1-4, with D possibly TRBD1 on 6 matching bases. V was trimmed by 1 base and J by 0 bases, leaving 13 bases between them. The germline gives CDR1 SGHKS, CDR2 YYEKEE (reference sequence). The CDR3 length is 17 residues. CDR3 nucleotide sequence: TGTGCCAGCAGCTTGACTACAGGGCGATCAACTAATGAAAAACTGTTTTTT. Translated, it gives CASSLTTGRSTNEKLFF.

This chain links TRBV29-1 with TRBJ1-3; no definite D call. Trimming took off 4 bases at V and 4 bases at J, with 14 bases between the two ends. Germline V gives CDR1 SQVTM, CDR2 ANQGSEA. This CDR3 is 14 amino acids long. CDR3 nucleotides: TGCAGCGTTGCGGAAGACGGGGAGGGAAACACCATATATTTT. Amino acids: CSVAEDGEGNTIYF.

This clonotype was detected a few times. This sequence joins TRBV5-6 and TRBJ1-2, with 12 positions matching TRBD1. This CDR3 region has 17 residues. With V trimmed by 4 bases and J by 4 bases, 11 bases remained unmatched. CDR1 and CDR2 (germline): SGHDT, YYEEEE. The CDR3, as DNA: TGTGCCAGCAGCGACCGGGACAGGGGGCGGACGGTCTATGGCTACACCTTC. This gives the protein CASSDRDRGRTVYGYTF. Combining the CDR3 with reference TRBV5-6 and TRBJ1-2 gives the whole variable domain DAGVTQSPTHLIKTRGQQVTLRCSPKSGHDTVSWYQQALGQGPQFIFQYYEEEERQRGNFPDRFSGHQFPNYSSELNVNALLLGDSALYLCASSDRDRGRTVYGYTFGSGTRLTVV.

This clonotype was seen a few times. The gene calls are TRBV29-1 and TRBJ2-7, with unresolved D. Germline CDR1 SQVTM, CDR2 ANQGSEA. V dropped 5 bases and J dropped 1 base, with 15 bases sitting between them. The CDR3 extends over 14 amino acids. In nucleotides, the CDR3 is TGCAGCGTTCGAATATTCCCGGCGTCCTACGAGCAGTACTTC. Encoded protein: CSVRIFPASYEQYF.

This clonotype was seen repeatedly, ten times or more. The CDR3 reads CSAEQGGDTEAFF. CDR3 nucleotide sequence: TGCAGTGCTGAACAGGGAGGGGACACTGAAGCTTTCTTT. The chain carries TRBV20-1 and TRBJ1-1, with D possibly TRBD1 on 6 matching bases. Trimming took 5 bases from V and 3 from J, leaving 13 bases between them. The CDR3 spans 13 residues. Germline CDR1 and CDR2: DFQATT and SNEGSKA (reference sequence).

This clonotype was detected only a few times. The genes are TRBV29-1 and TRBJ1-1; D perhaps matches TRBD1 (5 bases). Germline loops: CDR1 SQVTM, CDR2 ANQGSEA. V was pared by 6 bases and J by 1 base, with 12 bases between. The CDR3 has 13 amino acids. The CDR3 DNA is TGCAGCGTGCAGGGACCTCGGAACACTGAAGCTTTCTTT. It yields the protein CSVQGPRNTEAFF.

The chain is built from TRBV11-2 and TRBJ2-5; 7 bases line up with TRBD2. The CDR3 consists of 14 residues. Germline V lookup: CDR1 SGHAT, CDR2 FQNNGV. Losses at the gene ends were 4 bases for V and 2 bases for J; bases not matched to a gene: 4. The CDR3 spells CASSWTRAQETQYF. CDR3 DNA sequence: TGTGCCAGCAGCTGGACTAGGGCGCAAGAGACCCAGTACTTC.

The gene calls are TRBV27 and TRBJ1-5; D remains ambiguous. CDR1 is MNHEY, CDR2 SMNVEV, per germline (reference sequence). The V end was cut by 4 bases, the J end by 0 bases, with 7 bases between. The CDR3 length is 14 residues. Written as DNA, the CDR3 is TGTGCCAGCAGTTCGACTGATAGCAATCAGCCCCAGCATTTT. Its translation is CASSSTDSNQPQHF.

This sequence joins TRBV6-1 and TRBJ1-6; tentatively, D is TRBD1 (5 bases). Germline CDR1 is MNHNS and CDR2 is SASEGT. This CDR3 has 12 amino acids. Trimming took off 4 bases at V and 12 bases at J, with 10 bases between the two ends. The CDR3 DNA reads as TGTGCCAGCAGTGCTTCGGGGGGACCCCTCCACTTT. Protein: CASSASGGPLHF.

This clonotype was seen many times. The V and J genes are TRBV7-6 and TRBJ2-7; 8 bases align to TRBD1. The V gene end was trimmed by 1 base and the J gene end by 0 bases; junction bases not matched to a gene: 2. The CDR3 sequence is 15 residues long. The germline CDR1 and CDR2 sequences are SGHVS and FNYEAQ. CDR3 region: CASSLEGQGSYEQYF. The CDR3, as DNA: TGTGCCAGCAGCTTAGAAGGACAGGGCTCCTACGAGCAGTACTTC. Full variable domain (rest looked up from reference TRBV7-6 and TRBJ2-7): GAGVSQSPRYKVTKRGQDVALRCDPISGHVSLYWYRQALGQGPEFLTYFNYEAQQDKSGLPNDRFSAERPEGSISTLTIQRTEQRDSAMYRCASSLEGQGSYEQYFGPGTRLTVT.

This clonotype occurred many times. The V and J genes are TRBV7-2 and TRBJ2-3; D may be TRBD1 (6 bases). This CDR3 is 14 amino acids long. V was cut by 8 bases and J by 1 base, with 13 bases left in between. In germline, CDR1 is SGHTA, CDR2 FQGNSA. CDR3 nucleotides: TGTGCCAGCGTACTCTGGACAGGCACAGATACGCAGTATTTT. Its protein is CASVLWTGTDTQYF.

About this clonotype itself: Possible read error: a much larger clone is one base away. Lacking the conserved final phenylalanine or tryptophan, this CDR3 likely reflects a read error. The CDR3 DNA sequence: TGTGCCAGCAGCGGGGGACAGGCTTCAGAAGCTTTCCTT. Protein: CASSGGQASEAFL. This sequence joins TRBV5-4 and TRBJ1-1; 8 bases fit TRBD1. This CDR3 comprises 13 residues. Trimming removed 4 bases from V and 8 bases from J; junction bases left unmatched: 7. Germline assignment: CDR1 SGHNT and CDR2 YYREEE (reference sequence).

The chain couples TRBV9 to TRBJ2-6; 8 bases are a match to TRBD2. The CDR3 loop spans 18 amino acids. From germline, CDR1 is SGDLS and CDR2 YYNGEE. V lost 0 bases to trimming and J lost 0 bases; unmatched junction nucleotides: 5. The CDR3 sequence: CASSVGVAGSSGANVLTF. The CDR3 coding sequence is TGTGCCAGCAGCGTAGGTGTAGCGGGGAGCTCTGGGGCCAACGTCCTGACTTTC.

This clonotype has just a few counts. This chain links TRBV10-3 with TRBJ1-1; D ambiguous. V was shortened by 6 bases and J by 7 bases, with 12 bases between the two germline ends. The germline CDR1 and CDR2 sequences are ENHRY and SYGVKD. The CDR3 consists of 12 residues. The CDR3 loop reads CAISEPGDEAFF. DNA of the CDR3: TGTGCCATCAGCGAACCGGGCGATGAAGCTTTCTTT.

The chain combines TRBV9 with TRBJ2-5; 12 bases match TRBD2. Unmatched junction bases numbered 11, after V lost 1 base and J lost 4 bases. The CDR3 has 18 amino acids. CDR1 and CDR2 from the germline V gene are SGDLS and YYNGEE. As DNA, the CDR3 is TGTGCCAGCAGCGTACAGCCTAGCGGGAGGGCCATCGGAGAGACCCAGTACTTC. It encodes CASSVQPSGRAIGETQYF.

The chain couples TRBV20-1 to TRBJ2-7; TRBD1 matches 9 bases. The J segment lost 3 bases and the V segment lost 0 bases, leaving 6 bases of the junction unmatched. Germline V gene lookup returns CDR1 DFQATT and CDR2 SNEGSKA (reference sequence). This CDR3 contains 15 residues. This chain's CDR3 is CSAREFGTGLYEQYF. For the CDR3, the DNA is TGCAGTGCTAGAGAATTTGGGACAGGGCTCTACGAGCAGTACTTC.

This rearrangement joins TRBV7-3 to TRBJ2-2; weak D call: TRBD1 (6 bases). In germline, CDR1 is SGHTA, CDR2 FQGTGA. The germline V and J ends were trimmed by 3 bases and 4 bases, with 15 bases remaining between them. The length of the CDR3 is 16 residues. This chain's CDR3 is CASSFRSQGGTGELFF. The CDR3 nucleotides read TGTGCCAGCAGCTTTAGATCACAGGGCGGCACCGGGGAGCTGTTTTTT. Supplemented by reference TRBV7-3 and TRBJ2-2, the full variable domain reads GAGVSQTPSNKVTEKGKYVELRCDPISGHTALYWYRQSLGQGPEFLIYFQGTGAADDSGLPNDRFFAVRPEGSVSTLKIQRTERGDSAVYLCASSFRSQGGTGELFFGEGSRLTVL.

This chain uses TRBV29-1 with TRBJ2-7; a weak D match, TRBD1 (5 bases). V gave up 3 bases and J gave up 4 bases, with 10 bases separating them. Germline CDR1 SQVTM, CDR2 ANQGSEA. The CDR3 loop spans 12 amino acids. CDR3 DNA sequence: TGCAGCGTTGAGTGGCAGGGTTACGAGCAGTACTTC. Protein sequence: CSVEWQGYEQYF.

In this sample, this clonotype turned up many times. The chain carries TRBV20-1 and TRBJ2-5; 13 bases are shared with TRBD2. This CDR3 has 14 amino acids. Germline CDR1 DFQATT, CDR2 SNEGSKA (reference sequence). V was clipped by 6 bases and J by 4 bases; unmatched bases: 5. In DNA form, the CDR3 reads TGCAGTGCGAGACTAGCGGGAGGTCGAGAGACCCAGTACTTC. It translates to CSARLAGGRETQYF.

This clonotype turned up a few times. The chain uses TRBV5-1 and TRBJ2-7; D might be TRBD2 (6 bases). V was clipped by 2 bases and J by 4 bases, with 10 bases between them. This CDR3 contains 13 residues. Germline CDR1 and CDR2: SGHRS and YFSETQ. CDR3 protein: CASSFGRDYEQYF. The CDR3 nucleotides read TGCGCCAGCAGCTTTGGGCGGGATTACGAGCAGTACTTC.

This clonotype was counted many times. This rearrangement joins TRBV12-3 or TRBV12-4 to TRBJ1-5; TRBD1 is a possible D gene (6 bases). This CDR3 spans 14 amino acids. Trimming shortened V by 3 bases and J by 1 base, and 7 bases separated the two germline ends. For the CDR3, the DNA is TGTGCCAGCAGTTTTCAGGGGAGCAATCAGCCCCAGCATTTT. Translated, it gives CASSFQGSNQPQHF.